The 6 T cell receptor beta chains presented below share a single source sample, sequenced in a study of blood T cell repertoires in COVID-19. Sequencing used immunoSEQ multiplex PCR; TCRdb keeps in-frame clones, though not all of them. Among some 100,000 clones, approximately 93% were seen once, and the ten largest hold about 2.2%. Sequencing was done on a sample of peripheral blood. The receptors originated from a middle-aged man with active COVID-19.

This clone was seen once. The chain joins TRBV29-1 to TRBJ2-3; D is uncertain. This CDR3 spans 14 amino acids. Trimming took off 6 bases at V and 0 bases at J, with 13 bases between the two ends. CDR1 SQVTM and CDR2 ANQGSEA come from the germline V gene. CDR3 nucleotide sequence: TGCAGCGTCGCAGGATCTTCTAGCACAGATACGCAGTATTTT. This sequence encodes CSVAGSSSTDTQYF.

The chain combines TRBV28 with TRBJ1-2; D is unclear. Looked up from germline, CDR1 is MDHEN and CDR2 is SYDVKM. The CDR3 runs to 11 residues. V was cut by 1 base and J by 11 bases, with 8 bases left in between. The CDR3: CASSLSQRYTF. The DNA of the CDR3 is TGTGCCAGCAGTTTATCCCAGCGATACACCTTC.

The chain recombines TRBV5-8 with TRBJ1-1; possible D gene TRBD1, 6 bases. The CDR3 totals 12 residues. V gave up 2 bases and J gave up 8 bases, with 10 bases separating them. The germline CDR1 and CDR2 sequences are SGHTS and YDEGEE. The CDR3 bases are TGTGCCAGCAGCTTCGGGGGGCGGGAAGCTTTCTTT. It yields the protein CASSFGGREAFF.

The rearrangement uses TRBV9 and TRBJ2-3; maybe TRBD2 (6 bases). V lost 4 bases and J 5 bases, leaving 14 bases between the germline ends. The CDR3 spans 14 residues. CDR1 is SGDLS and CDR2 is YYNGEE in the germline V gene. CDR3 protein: CASSSRLGRDTQYF. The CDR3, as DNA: TGTGCCAGCAGCTCAAGACTAGGCAGAGATACGCAGTATTTT.

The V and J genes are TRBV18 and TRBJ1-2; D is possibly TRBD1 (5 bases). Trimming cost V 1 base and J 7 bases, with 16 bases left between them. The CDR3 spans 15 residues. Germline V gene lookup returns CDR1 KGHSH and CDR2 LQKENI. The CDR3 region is CASSPRGQGLSGYTF. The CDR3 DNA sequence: TGTGCCAGCTCACCACGGGGCCAGGGATTATCTGGCTACACCTTC.

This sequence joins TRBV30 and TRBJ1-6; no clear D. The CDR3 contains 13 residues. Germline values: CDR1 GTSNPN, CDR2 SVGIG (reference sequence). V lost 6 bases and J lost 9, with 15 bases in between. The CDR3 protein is CACLRGAGSPLHF. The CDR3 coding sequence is TGTGCCTGTCTACGAGGCGCCGGTTCACCCCTCCACTTT. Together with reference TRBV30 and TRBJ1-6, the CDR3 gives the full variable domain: SQTIHQWPATLVQPVGSPLSLECTVEGTSNPNLYWYRQAAGRGLQLLFYSVGIGQISSEVPQNLSASRPQDRQFILSSKKLLLSDSGFYLCACLRGAGSPLHFGNGTRLTVT.